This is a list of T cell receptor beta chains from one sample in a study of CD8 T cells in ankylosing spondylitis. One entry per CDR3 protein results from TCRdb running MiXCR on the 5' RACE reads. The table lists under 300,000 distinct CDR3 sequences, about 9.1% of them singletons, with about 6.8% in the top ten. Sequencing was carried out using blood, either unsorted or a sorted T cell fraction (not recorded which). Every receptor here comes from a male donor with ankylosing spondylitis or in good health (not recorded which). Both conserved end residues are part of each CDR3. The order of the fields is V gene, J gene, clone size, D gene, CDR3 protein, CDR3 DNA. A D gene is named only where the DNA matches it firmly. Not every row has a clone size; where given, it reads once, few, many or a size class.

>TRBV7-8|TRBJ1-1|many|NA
CASSLAGSEAFF
TGTGCCAGCAGCTTAGCCGGGAGTGAAGCTTTCTTT
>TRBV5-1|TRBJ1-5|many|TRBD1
CASSAGTGGYQPQHF
TGCGCCAGCAGCGCCGGGACAGGGGGCTATCAGCCCCAGCATTTT
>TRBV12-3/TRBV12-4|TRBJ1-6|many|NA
CASSSTSGDNSPLHF
TGTGCCAGCAGTTCTACTTCAGGGGATAATTCACCCCTCCACTTT
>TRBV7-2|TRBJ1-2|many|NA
CASSIQTRRQASDGYTF
TGTGCCAGCAGCATACAGACCCGACGACAGGCCTCCGATGGCTACACCTTC
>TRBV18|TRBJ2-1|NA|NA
CASSEGGSSLAYNEQFF
TGTGCCAGCTCCGAGGGCGGGTCCAGTCTTGCCTACAATGAGCAGTTCTTC
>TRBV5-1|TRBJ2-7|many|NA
CASSTQSSYEQYF
TGCGCCAGCAGCACTCAGAGCTCCTACGAGCAGTACTTC
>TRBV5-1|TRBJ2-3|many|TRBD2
CASSLVAGRTDTQYF
TGCGCCAGCAGCTTGGTAGCGGGAAGGACAGATACGCAGTATTTT
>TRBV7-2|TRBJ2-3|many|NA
CASSLDGGPTDTQYF
TGTGCCAGCAGCTTAGATGGGGGGCCCACAGATACGCAGTATTTT
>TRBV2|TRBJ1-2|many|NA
CASSEVRGAGGYTF
TGTGCCAGCAGTGAAGTCCGCGGCGCTGGTGGCTACACCTTC
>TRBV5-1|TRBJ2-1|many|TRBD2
CASRPTSGRAVKEQFF
TGCGCCAGCAGGCCGACTAGCGGGAGGGCTGTCAAAGAGCAGTTCTTC
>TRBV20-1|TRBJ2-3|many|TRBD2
CRVLATSTDTQYF
TGCAGGGTACTAGCGACAAGCACAGATACGCAGTATTTT
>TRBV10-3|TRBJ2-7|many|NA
CAIWSASFYEQYF
TGTGCCATCTGGTCTGCTTCTTTCTACGAGCAGTACTTC
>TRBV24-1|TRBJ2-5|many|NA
CATSDNVGTQYF
TGTGCCACCAGTGACAACGTCGGGACCCAGTACTTC
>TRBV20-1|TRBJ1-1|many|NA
CSARDPGGETEAFF
TGCAGTGCTAGAGATCCCGGTGGGGAGACTGAAGCTTTCTTT
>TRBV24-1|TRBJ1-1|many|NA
CATSDPVSPLFF
TGTGCCACCAGTGACCCCGTATCCCCCCTTTTCTTT
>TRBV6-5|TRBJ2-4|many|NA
CASSYREMGIQYF
TGTGCCAGCAGTTATAGGGAAATGGGCATTCAGTACTTC
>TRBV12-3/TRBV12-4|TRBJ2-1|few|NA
CASSLAGRLYNEQFF
TGTGCCAGCAGTTTAGCGGGGAGGTTGTACAATGAGCAGTTCTTC
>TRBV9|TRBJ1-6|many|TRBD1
CASSAGTANSPLHF
TGTGCCAGCAGCGCCGGGACAGCGAATTCACCCCTCCACTTT